These T cell receptor delta chains were read from a single sample in a study of Vδ1+ human thymocytes. TCRdb repeated clone calling on the multiplex PCR reads with CATT. The sample has 70,000 or so delta-chain clones, approximately 34% seen once. The sequencing input was Vdelta1+ gamma-delta thymocytes from the thymus. Receptors were obtained from a boy under two years old who had congenital heart surgery. The CDR3 runs from the conserved cysteine through the conserved F or W. Each record gives: clone size, V gene, J gene, D gene, CDR3 DNA, CDR3 protein. D genes are given only for firm matches. Clone size is given for some rows only: seen once, a few or many times, or a class if the clone is expanded.

abundance: few
v_gene: TRDV1
j_gene: TRDJ1
d_gene: .
CDR3nt: TGTGCTCTCGGATTCCTCCCTTCGACTGGGCCCGATAAACTCATCTTT
CDR3aa: CALGFLPSTGPDKLIF

abundance: .
v_gene: TRDV1
j_gene: TRDJ1
d_gene: .
CDR3nt: TGTGCTCTTGGGAAGGGAGAACCGGCCTTCCCCTTTTCCCCAGGCGAGTGGGGACACACCGATAAACTCATCTTT
CDR3aa: CALGKGEPAFPFSPGEWGHTDKLIF

abundance: .
v_gene: TRAV29/DV5
j_gene: TRDJ1
d_gene: .
CDR3nt: .
CDR3aa: CSVLLCSTLFPYWGLGLYIDKLIF

abundance: .
v_gene: TRDV1
j_gene: TRDJ1
d_gene: TRDD3
CDR3nt: TGTGCTCTTGGGGAACATGATCATCAACTGGGGGATACGCAGCTCGATAAACTCATCTTT
CDR3aa: CALGEHDHQLGDTQLDKLIF

abundance: .
v_gene: TRDV1
j_gene: TRDJ1
d_gene: TRDD3
CDR3nt: TGTGCTCTTGGGGAACTGTGCCCACCCTGCTCCTTACTGGGGGATACGGGGACCGATAAACTCATCTTT
CDR3aa: CALGELCPPCSLLGDTGTDKLIF

abundance: few
v_gene: TRDV1
j_gene: TRDJ1
d_gene: .
CDR3nt: TGTGCTCTTGGGGAATATCTAAGGCTTCCTCCCCTGTCCACCGATAAACTCATCTTT
CDR3aa: CALGEYLRLPPLSTDKLIF

abundance: .
v_gene: TRDV1
j_gene: TRDJ1
d_gene: TRDD3
CDR3nt: TGTGCTCGTGGGGAAGGGTTCCACCTACTGGGTACTGGGGTAAGGGATAAACTCATCTTT
CDR3aa: CARGEGFHLLGTGVRDKLIF

abundance: .
v_gene: TRDV1
j_gene: TRDJ1
d_gene: .
CDR3nt: TGTGCTCTTGGGGAACTTCGACGAATCTATCCGTACACCGATAAACTCATCTTT
CDR3aa: CALGELRRIYPYTDKLIF

abundance: .
v_gene: TRDV1
j_gene: TRDJ1
d_gene: TRDD2
CDR3nt: TGTGCTCTTGGGGAACTCCTTCCTACCCCCCTATACTGGGGAACGTACACCGATAAACTCATCTTT
CDR3aa: CALGELLPTPLYWGTYTDKLIF

abundance: .
v_gene: TRDV1
j_gene: TRDJ1
d_gene: .
CDR3nt: TGTGCTCTTGGACTCCCTGCCGATAAACTCATCTTT
CDR3aa: CALGLPADKLIF

abundance: .
v_gene: TRDV2
j_gene: TRDJ1
d_gene: TRDD3
CDR3nt: TGTGCCTGTGACACGAACTGGGGGATACGCGAAGCCGATAAACTCATCTTT
CDR3aa: CACDTNWGIREADKLIF

abundance: few
v_gene: TRDV2
j_gene: TRDJ1
d_gene: TRDD3
CDR3nt: TGTGCCTGTTCGGGATGGGGGATACGAACCGATAAACTCATCTTT
CDR3aa: CACSGWGIRTDKLIF

abundance: .
v_gene: TRDV1
j_gene: TRDJ1
d_gene: TRDD3
CDR3nt: TGTGCTCTTGGGCCGTCCTACGACAACTGGGGGATAGACGATAAACTCATCTTT
CDR3aa: CALGPSYDNWGIDDKLIF

abundance: .
v_gene: TRDV1
j_gene: TRDJ1
d_gene: TRDD3
CDR3nt: TGTGCTCTTGGGGAACTCTCATACTCGGACTGGGGTCCCCTGGGGACCGATAAACTCATCTTT
CDR3aa: CALGELSYSDWGPLGTDKLIF

abundance: many
v_gene: TRDV2
j_gene: TRDJ1
d_gene: .
CDR3nt: TGTGCCTGTGACACCGATGTGTACACCGATAAACTCATCTTT
CDR3aa: CACDTDVYTDKLIF

abundance: .
v_gene: TRDV1
j_gene: TRDJ1
d_gene: .
CDR3nt: TGTGCTCTTGGGGACCCCGTCCTACGGGGACCACCTCGCGATAAACTCATCTTT
CDR3aa: CALGDPVLRGPPRDKLIF

abundance: .
v_gene: TRDV1
j_gene: TRDJ1
d_gene: .
CDR3nt: TGTGCTCTTGGGGAACTAGGGGCGGCCTTCTTTCCCCCGCCGGGTAGGGGCGGTAAACTCATCTTT
CDR3aa: CALGELGAAFFPPPGRGGKLIF

abundance: few
v_gene: TRDV1
j_gene: TRDJ1
d_gene: TRDD3
CDR3nt: TGTGCTCTTGGGGAATCGCCTTCCCTATTTTTACTGGGGGATACGCGAACTCACACCGATAAACTCATCTTT
CDR3aa: CALGESPSLFLLGDTRTHTDKLIF

abundance: .
v_gene: TRDV2
j_gene: TRDJ1
d_gene: TRDD3
CDR3nt: TGTGCCTGTGTTTGGGGGATAGGAGTCCCTTCGTACACCGATAAACTCATCTTT
CDR3aa: CACVWGIGVPSYTDKLIF

abundance: .
v_gene: TRDV1
j_gene: TRDJ1
d_gene: .
CDR3nt: TGTGCTCTTGGAGGTGGCCGTCGAGTCCTCCACCCGGTTTCGTACACCGATAAACTCATCTTT
CDR3aa: CALGGGRRVLHPVSYTDKLIF

abundance: .
v_gene: TRDV1
j_gene: TRDJ1
d_gene: TRDD3
CDR3nt: TGTGCTCTTGGGGAACCGACCTCCGTGGGACAGCCCACTGGGGGACCGTACACCGATAAACTCATCTTT
CDR3aa: CALGEPTSVGQPTGGPYTDKLIF

abundance: .
v_gene: TRDV1
j_gene: TRDJ1
d_gene: .
CDR3nt: TGTGCTCTCTTTGGAGAGTGCCCTGGGACCGATAAACTCATCTTT
CDR3aa: CALFGECPGTDKLIF

abundance: .
v_gene: TRDV1
j_gene: TRDJ1
d_gene: TRDD3
CDR3nt: TGTGCTCTTGGGGAACCCTTCCTACCCCCTACTGGGGGATACGCTCAGGGTAAACTCATCTTT
CDR3aa: CALGEPFLPPTGGYAQGKLIF

abundance: few
v_gene: TRDV1
j_gene: TRDJ1
d_gene: .
CDR3nt: TGTGCTCTTGGGCTACTCACGCGGACCTTCCTTACTGGGGGTTCCGATAAACTCATCTTT
CDR3aa: CALGLLTRTFLTGGSDKLIF